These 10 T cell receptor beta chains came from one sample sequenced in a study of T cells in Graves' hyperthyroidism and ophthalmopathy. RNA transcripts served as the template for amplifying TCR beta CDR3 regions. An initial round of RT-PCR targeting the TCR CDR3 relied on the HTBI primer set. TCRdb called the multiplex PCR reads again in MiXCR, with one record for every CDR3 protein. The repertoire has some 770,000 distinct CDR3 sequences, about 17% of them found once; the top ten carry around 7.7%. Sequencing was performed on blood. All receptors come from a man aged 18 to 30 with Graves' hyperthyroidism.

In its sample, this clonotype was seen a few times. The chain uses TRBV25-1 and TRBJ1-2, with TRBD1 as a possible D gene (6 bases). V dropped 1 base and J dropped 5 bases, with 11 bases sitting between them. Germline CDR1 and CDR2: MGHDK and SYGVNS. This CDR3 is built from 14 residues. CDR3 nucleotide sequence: TGTGCCAGCAGTGAATTCGGGGGGCAATATGGCTACACCTTC. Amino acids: CASSEFGGQYGYTF.

The CDR3 loop is CASSLARQPLLWYF. Written as DNA, the CDR3 is TGTGCCAGCAGTTTAGCCCGACAGCCTCTCCTGTGGTACTTC. This rearrangement joins TRBV28 to TRBJ2-5; D is perhaps TRBD1 (5 bases). The germline gives CDR1 MDHEN, CDR2 SYDVKM. This CDR3 region has 14 residues. The V gene lost 2 bases and the J gene lost 13 bases, with 20 bases spanning the gap.

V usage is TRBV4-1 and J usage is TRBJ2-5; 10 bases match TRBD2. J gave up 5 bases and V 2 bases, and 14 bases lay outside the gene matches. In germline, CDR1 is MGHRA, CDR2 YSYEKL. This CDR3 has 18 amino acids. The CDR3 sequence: CASSQIPAGGPRGETQYF. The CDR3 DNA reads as TGCGCCAGCAGCCAAATCCCAGCGGGAGGGCCGCGCGGGGAGACCCAGTACTTC.

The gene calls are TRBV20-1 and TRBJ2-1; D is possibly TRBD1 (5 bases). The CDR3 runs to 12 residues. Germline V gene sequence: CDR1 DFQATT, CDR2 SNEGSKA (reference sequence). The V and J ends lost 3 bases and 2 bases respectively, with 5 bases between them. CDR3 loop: CSARTAYNEQFF. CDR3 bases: TGCAGTGCTAGGACAGCCTACAATGAGCAGTTCTTC.

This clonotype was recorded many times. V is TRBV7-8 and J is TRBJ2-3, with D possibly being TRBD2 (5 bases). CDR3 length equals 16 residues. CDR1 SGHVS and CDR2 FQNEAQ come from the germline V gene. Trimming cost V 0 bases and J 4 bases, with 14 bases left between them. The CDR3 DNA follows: TGTGCCAGCAGCTTAGCCGCAACACCGAGGGCAGATACGCAGTATTTT. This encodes CASSLAATPRADTQYF.

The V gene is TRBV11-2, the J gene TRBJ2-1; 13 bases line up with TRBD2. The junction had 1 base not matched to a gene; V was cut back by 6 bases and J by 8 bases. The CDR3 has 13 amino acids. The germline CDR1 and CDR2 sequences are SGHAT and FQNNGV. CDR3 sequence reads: CASRLAGGHEQFF. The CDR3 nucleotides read TGTGCCAGCAGACTAGCGGGAGGGCATGAGCAGTTCTTC.

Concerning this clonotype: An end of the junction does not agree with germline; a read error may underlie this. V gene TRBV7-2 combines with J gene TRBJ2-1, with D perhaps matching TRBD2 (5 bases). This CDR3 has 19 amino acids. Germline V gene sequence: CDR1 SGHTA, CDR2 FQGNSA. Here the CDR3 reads CASSQVESDFYYTYNEQFF. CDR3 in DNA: TGCGCCAGCAGCCAAGTAGAGTCGGACTTCTACTACACCTACAATGAGCAGTTCTTC.

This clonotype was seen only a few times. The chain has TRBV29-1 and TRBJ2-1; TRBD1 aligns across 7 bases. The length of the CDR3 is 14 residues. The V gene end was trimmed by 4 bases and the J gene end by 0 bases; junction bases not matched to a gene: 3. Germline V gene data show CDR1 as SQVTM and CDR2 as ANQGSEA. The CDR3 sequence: CSVVTGSSYNEQFF. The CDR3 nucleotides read TGCAGCGTTGTGACAGGGAGCTCCTACAATGAGCAGTTCTTC.

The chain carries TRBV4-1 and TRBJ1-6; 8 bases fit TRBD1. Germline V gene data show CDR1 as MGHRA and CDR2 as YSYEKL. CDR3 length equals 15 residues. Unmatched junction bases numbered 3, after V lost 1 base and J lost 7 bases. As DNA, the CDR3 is TGCGCCAGCAGCCAAGGGCGACAGGGGAATTCACCCCTCCACTTT. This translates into CASSQGRQGNSPLHF.

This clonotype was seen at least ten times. The CDR3 protein is CATSDSSYEQYF. The DNA of the CDR3 is TGTGCCACCAGTGATAGCTCCTACGAGCAGTACTTC. V usage is TRBV24-1 and J usage is TRBJ2-7, with no clear D. Per germline, CDR1 KGHDR and CDR2 SFDVKD. The ends were cut back, 3 bases at V and 0 bases at J, with 2 bases in the middle. There are 12 residues in the CDR3.